This T cell receptor beta chain originates from a study of blood T cell repertoires in COVID-19. Study summary: The United States, Italy and Spain provided the acute and convalescent COVID-19 samples.

In its sample, this clone was seen once. Original processing methods: The assay estimated nucleated cells by amplifying reference gene primers. Here immunoSEQ multiplex PCR was the method, and the copy in TCRdb shows in-frame clones only, minus some. Clone size and the V and J calls come from that table; the DNA yielded D and trimming. The sample has some 100,000 clones, more than 75% seen once; the top ten hold about 5%. V was pared by 5 bases and J by 6 bases, with 9 bases of the junction left unmatched. In germline, CDR1 is LNHDA, CDR2 SQIVND (reference sequence). The CDR3 runs to 15 residues. The receptor was isolated from a woman of 80 years or more with active COVID-19. The specimen was peripheral blood. The gene calls are TRBV19 and TRBJ2-1; TRBD1 aligns across 8 bases. In nucleotides, the CDR3 is TGTGCCAGTAGTGGGGACAGGTCGAGGAGCAATGAGCAGTTCTTC. Protein: CASSGDRSRSNEQFF.